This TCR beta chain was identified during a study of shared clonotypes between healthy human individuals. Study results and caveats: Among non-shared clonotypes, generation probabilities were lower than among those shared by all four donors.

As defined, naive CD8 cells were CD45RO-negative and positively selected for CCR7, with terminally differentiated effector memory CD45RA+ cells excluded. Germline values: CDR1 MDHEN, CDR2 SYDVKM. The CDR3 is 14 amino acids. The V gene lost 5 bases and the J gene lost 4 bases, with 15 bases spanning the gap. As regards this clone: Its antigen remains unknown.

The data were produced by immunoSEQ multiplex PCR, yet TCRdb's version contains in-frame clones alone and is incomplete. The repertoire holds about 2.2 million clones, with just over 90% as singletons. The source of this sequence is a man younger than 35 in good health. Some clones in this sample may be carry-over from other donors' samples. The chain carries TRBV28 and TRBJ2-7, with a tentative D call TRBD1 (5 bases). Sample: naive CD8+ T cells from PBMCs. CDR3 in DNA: TGTGCCAGCAGTGAAAGGACACAGGTATACGAGCAGTACTTC. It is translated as CASSERTQVYEQYF.